This TCR beta chain was obtained from a study of T cell responses to AZD1222 COVID-19 vaccine. Study findings and constraints: Nearly half of the spike-specific TCRs reportedly recognize variant regions that carry no mutations. Seropositivity was recorded at baseline in only 6 or 7 AZD1222 recipients. Repertoire sampling occurred only after the peak T cell response. Donors were largely white British and mainly female; clonal diversity was possibly underestimated.

Points on this clone: What it recognizes is unknown.

The CDR3 totals 15 residues. Germline V gene data show CDR1 as KGHSH and CDR2 as LQKENI. V was shortened by 1 base and J by 5 bases, with 14 bases between the two germline ends. Generated by immunoSEQ multiplex PCR, the TCRdb table keeps only in-frame clones and is missing some. The sample includes tens of thousands of clones, around nine tenths of them seen just once. The chain has TRBV18 and TRBJ1-2, with a weak D call TRBD1 (5 bases). The clonotype was recovered from an adult in good health. This specimen consisted of peripheral blood, obtained on day 0 of MenACWY control vaccination. The CDR3 coding sequence is TGTGCCAGCTCACCACGGCAGGGTTATGGGTATGGCTACACCTTC. This gives the protein CASSPRQGYGYGYTF.